This TCR beta chain was identified in a study of cytomegalovirus exposure and HLA in healthy donors. When sampled, the donors appeared nominally healthy, though they likely had unrecorded immune exposures. Use of 60 Vbeta and 13 Jbeta primers characterized the PCR. Assay: immunoSEQ multiplex PCR; the TCRdb copy retains only in-frame clones and omits some. The table shows 130,000 or so clones, with approximately 80% occurring only once. About this clone: Mismatch with germline at one junction end may stem from a read error.

Looked up from germline, CDR1 is MDHEN and CDR2 is SYDVKM. The CDR3 is 17 amino acids. Sequencing input: PBMCs. The receptor comes from a male donor in good health and CMV-seropositive. The rearrangement links TRBV28 to TRBJ2-6, with 9 positions matching TRBD1. The CDR3 DNA sequence: TGTGCCAGCCGCGCGGGACAGGGTTTATCTGGGGCCAACGGCCTGACTTTC. This codes for CASRAGQGLSGANGLTF. Filled out from reference TRBV28 and TRBJ2-6, the complete variable domain reads DVKVTQSSRYLVKRTGEKVFLECVQDMDHENMFWYRQDPGLGLRLIYFSYDVKMKEKGDIPEGYSVSREKKERFSLILESASTNQTSMYLCASRAGQGLSGANGLTFGAGSRLTVL.